The rows below give T cell receptor beta chains drawn from one sample of a study of neurological immune-mediated disorders. TCRdb called the 5' RACE reads again in MiXCR, with one record for every CDR3 protein. The sample shows about 78,000 distinct CDR3 sequences, less than 5.5% of them seen only once. Sequencing used PBMCs. The origin of the receptors is a woman in her 30s with multiple sclerosis. Each CDR3 is given with its conserved first and last residue. The order of the fields is J gene, clone size, D gene, V gene, CDR3 protein, CDR3 DNA. D genes are given only for firm matches. Only some rows state a clone size, as once, few, many or a class for expanded clones.

TRBJ1-1 | many | - | TRBV12-3/TRBV12-4 | CASSRDSNTEAFF | TGTGCCAGCAGCAGAGACTCAAACACTGAAGCTTTCTTT
TRBJ2-1 | many | TRBD2 | TRBV20-1 | CSALTSGPIYNEQFF | TGCAGTGCTCTAACTAGCGGACCGATCTACAATGAGCAGTTCTTC
TRBJ1-6 | - | - | TRBV3-1 | CASSQPSGSSPLNF | TGTGCCAGCAGCCAACCGTCGGGGAGTTCACCCCTCAACTTT
TRBJ2-2 | - | - | TRBV5-1 | CASSPSTESNTGELFF | TGCGCCAGCAGCCCTTCGACAGAGTCGAACACCGGGGAGCTGTTTTTT
TRBJ2-3 | few | - | TRBV12-3/TRBV12-4 | CASTSGGSSTDTQYF | TGTGCCAGCACCTCCGGGGGCTCTAGCACAGATACGCAGTATTTT
TRBJ2-3 | many | - | TRBV5-1 | CASSFTADRTDTQYF | TGCGCCAGCAGCTTCACGGCCGATCGCACAGATACGCAGTATTTT
TRBJ2-1 | - | TRBD1 | TRBV5-5 | CASSLGQGSYDEQFF | TGTGCCAGCAGCTTGGGACAGGGGTCCTACGATGAGCAGTTCTTC
TRBJ2-1 | many | TRBD2 | TRBV20-1 | CSAPPGSGRVSYNEQFF | TGCAGTGCTCCCCCCGGAAGCGGGAGGGTATCCTACAATGAGCAGTTCTTC
TRBJ2-4 | many | - | TRBV5-5 | CASSLETPRDIQYF | TGTGCCAGCAGCTTGGAAACCCCCCGGGACATTCAGTACTTC
TRBJ2-1 | many | TRBD2 | TRBV5-1 | CASMPSGGATVYNEQFF | TGCGCCAGCATGCCTAGCGGGGGGGCCACGGTTTACAATGAGCAGTTCTTC
TRBJ2-1 | many | - | TRBV20-1 | CSARDPRGPGDNEQFF | TGCAGTGCTAGAGATCCCCGCGGCCCGGGGGACAATGAGCAGTTCTTC
TRBJ1-5 | many | TRBD1 | TRBV2 | CASRGGQGYSQPQHF | TGTGCCAGCAGAGGGGGACAGGGATACAGTCAGCCCCAGCATTTT
TRBJ2-7 | many | - | TRBV20-1 | CSARPAGSYEQYF | TGCAGTGCACGCCCGGCAGGGAGCTACGAGCAGTACTTC
TRBJ1-2 | many | - | TRBV28 | CASSPSEVFYGYTF | TGTGCCAGCAGCCCAAGTGAAGTCTTCTATGGCTACACCTTC
TRBJ1-6 | many | - | TRBV12-3/TRBV12-4 | CASSSSRLAGGLINSPLHF | TGTGCCAGCAGTTCTAGCAGGTTGGCAGGAGGCCTGATTAATTCACCCCTCCACTTT
TRBJ2-3 | many | TRBD1 | TRBV18 | CASSPGGTGGPDTQYF | TGTGCCAGCTCTCCCGGAGGGACAGGGGGTCCAGATACGCAGTATTTT
TRBJ1-5 | many | - | TRBV28 | CASSLRQANQPQHF | TGTGCCAGCAGTTTACGGCAGGCTAATCAGCCCCAGCATTTT
TRBJ2-5 | many | - | TRBV5-1 | CASSFDSTQETQYF | TGCGCCAGCAGCTTCGACAGTACACAAGAGACCCAGTACTTC
TRBJ1-2 | many | - | TRBV5-6 | CASSLDGGVDGYTF | TGTGCCAGCAGCTTGGATGGGGGAGTGGATGGCTACACCTTC
TRBJ1-3 | many | - | TRBV5-1 | CASSLATGYSGNTIYF | TGCGCCAGCAGCTTGGCGACAGGTTACTCTGGAAACACCATATATTTT
TRBJ2-1 | few | TRBD1 | TRBV3-1 | CASSPRGWDRGNNEQFF | TGTGCCAGCAGCCCTCGGGGGTGGGACAGGGGAAACAATGAGCAGTTCTTC
TRBJ1-1 | many | - | TRBV20-1 | CSANTGSVNTEAFF | TGCAGTGCTAACACAGGGTCGGTGAACACTGAAGCTTTCTTT
TRBJ2-3 | many | - | TRBV20-1 | CSARGALPVTFTDTQYF | TGCAGTGCTAGAGGAGCGTTACCAGTGACCTTCACAGATACGCAGTATTTT
TRBJ1-2 | many | TRBD1 | TRBV20-1 | CSATDRGSYTF | TGCAGTGCTACGGACAGGGGTAGCTACACCTTC
TRBJ2-5 | many | - | TRBV5-1 | CASSLASARSQETQYF | TGCGCCAGCAGCTTGGCGTCAGCTCGCTCGCAAGAGACCCAGTACTTC
TRBJ2-3 | medium-sized | TRBD2 | TRBV10-2 | CASSDPSGTDTQYF | TGCGCCAGCAGTGACCCTAGCGGGACAGATACGCAGTATTTT
TRBJ2-2 | many | - | TRBV20-1 | CSASAEVTGELFF | TGCAGTGCTAGTGCCGAAGTCACCGGGGAGCTGTTTTTT